This T cell receptor beta chain was profiled in a study of graft-versus-host responses after intestinal transplantation. Study conclusions and caveats: Recipient marrow contained GvH clones, some of which appeared first in ileum or blood.

V was shortened by 0 bases and J by 0 bases, with 6 bases between the two germline ends. CDR3 size: 14 residues. Germline V CDR1 and CDR2: ENHRY, SYGVKD. Sequencing was performed with immunoSEQ multiplex PCR; in TCRdb, only in-frame clones are kept and a portion is missing. Of about 120,000 clones in the sample, 85% to 95% were seen once. This clone showed up just a few times. No antigen is known for it. The rearrangement joins TRBV10-3 to TRBJ2-7; D may match TRBD1 or TRBD2 (5 bases each). The receptor was isolated from a human donor who received an intestinal transplant. This specimen was unstimulated CD8+ T cells sorted from spleen or lymph node cells, taken before intestinal transplant. This CDR3 is CAISESGTSYEQYF. DNA of the CDR3: TGTGCCATCAGTGAGTCGGGGACCTCCTACGAGCAGTACTTC.